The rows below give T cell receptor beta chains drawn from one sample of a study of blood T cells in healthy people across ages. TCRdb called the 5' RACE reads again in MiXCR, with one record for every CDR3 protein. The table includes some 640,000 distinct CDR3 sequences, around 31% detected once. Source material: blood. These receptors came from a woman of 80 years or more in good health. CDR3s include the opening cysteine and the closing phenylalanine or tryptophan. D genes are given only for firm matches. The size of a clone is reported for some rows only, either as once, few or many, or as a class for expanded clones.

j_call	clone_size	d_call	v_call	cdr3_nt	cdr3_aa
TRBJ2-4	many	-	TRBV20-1	TGCAGTGCTAGAGTGTCCGGGGGAGCCAAAAACATTCAGTACTTC	CSARVSGGAKNIQYF
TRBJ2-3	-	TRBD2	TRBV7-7	TGTGCCAGCAGCTTAGTGAGCGGGGGCCCCCAAGATACGCAGTATTTT	CASSLVSGGPQDTQYF
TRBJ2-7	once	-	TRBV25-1	TGTGCCAGCACCAACGGATGGGGTCTGGGAGTGGAGGCCCAGTACTTC	CASTNGWGLGVEAQYF
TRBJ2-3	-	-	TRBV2	TGTACCAGCAGTGAGGGGCGAGGCACTCCCGCAGATACACAGTATTTT	CTSSEGRGTPADTQYF
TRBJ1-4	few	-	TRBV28	TGTGCCAGCAGCCCTACTGGACAGAAGGAAAAACTGTTTTTT	CASSPTGQKEKLFF
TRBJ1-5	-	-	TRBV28	TGTGCCAGCAGTTTAGGGCAGGGTTACTATAGCAATCAGCCCCAGCATTTT	CASSLGQGYYSNQPQHF
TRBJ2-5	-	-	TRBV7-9	TGTGCCAGCAGCTTAGTGCAGGGAATACAAGAGACCCAGTACTTC	CASSLVQGIQETQYF
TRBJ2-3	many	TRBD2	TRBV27	TGTGCCAGCAGTAGGGCTAGCGGGACCTCCCCCACAGATACGCAGTATTTT	CASSRASGTSPTDTQYF
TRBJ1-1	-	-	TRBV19	TGTGCCAGTAGTGTGCAGGATTCGAACACTGAAGCTTTCTTT	CASSVQDSNTEAFF
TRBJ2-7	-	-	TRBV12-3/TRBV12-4	TGTGCCAGCAGTCGAAAGGGGAATGAGCAGTACTTC	CASSRKGNEQYF
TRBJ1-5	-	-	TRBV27	TGTGCCAGCAGTTCACGGTCCTTTAACTTAAATCAGCCCCAGCATTTT	CASSSRSFNLNQPQHF
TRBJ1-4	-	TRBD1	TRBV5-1	TGCGCCAGCAGCTTGGTACAGGGGGGACCGCGGGCTAATGAAAAACTGTTTTTT	CASSLVQGGPRANEKLFF
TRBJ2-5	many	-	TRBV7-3	TGTGCCAGCAGCTTGGGAGGAGTAGGAGGGGAGACCCAGTACTTC	CASSLGGVGGETQYF
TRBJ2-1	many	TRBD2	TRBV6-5	TGTGCCAGCAGCCGACTAGCGGGGGGCTCCTACAATGAGCAGTTCTTC	CASSRLAGGSYNEQFF
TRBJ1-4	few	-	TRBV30	TGTGCCTGGAGCGCATTTGCAACTAATGAAAAACTGTTTTTT	CAWSAFATNEKLFF
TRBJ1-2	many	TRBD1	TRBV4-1	TGCGCCAGCAGCCAAGATATGGGACAGGGAATTAACTATGGCTACACCTTC	CASSQDMGQGINYGYTF
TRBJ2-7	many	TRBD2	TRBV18	TGTGCCAGCTCCCCCATTACACTAGCGGGGGGCCCTCCCTACGAGCAGTACTTC	CASSPITLAGGPPYEQYF
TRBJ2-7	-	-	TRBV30	TGTGCCTGGAGGGACTCGACATGGACAGAGAGGTACTTC	CAWRDSTWTERYF
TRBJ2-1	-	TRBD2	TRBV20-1	TGCAGTGCTAGAGATTCCACTAGCGGTCAATCCTACAATGAGCAGTTCTTC	CSARDSTSGQSYNEQFF
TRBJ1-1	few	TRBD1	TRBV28	TGTGCCAGCAGTTTGGGAGGGGGCTTAGCTTTCTTT	CASSLGGGLAFF
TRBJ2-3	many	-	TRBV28	TGTGCCATAACAAAACAGGGAACAGATACGCAGTATTTT	CAITKQGTDTQYF